One and the same sample provided the 10 T cell receptor beta chains below, sequenced in a study of cytomegalovirus exposure and HLA in healthy donors. Data came from immunoSEQ multiplex PCR; TCRdb stores just in-frame clones and leaves some out. The table records about 160,000 clones, around nine tenths of them present only once. The specimen sequenced was PBMCs. All receptors derive from a young woman in good health and CMV-seropositive.

V gene TRBV7-2 combines with J gene TRBJ2-7; a weak D match, TRBD1 (5 bases). V lost 2 bases to trimming and J lost 1 base, with 12 bases between them. Germline CDR1 and CDR2: SGHTA and FQGNSA. This CDR3 contains 15 residues. CDR3 amino acids: CASSLRSQGSYEQYF. CDR3 bases: TGTGCCAGCAGCTTACGCTCCCAGGGATCCTACGAGCAGTACTTC.

The chain is built from TRBV4-3 and TRBJ2-1, with TRBD1 identical over 7 bases. Germline V CDR1 and CDR2: LGHNA, YSLEER. There are 13 residues in the CDR3. J gave up 9 bases and V 3 bases, and 5 bases lay outside the gene matches. CDR3 DNA sequence: TGCGCCAGCAGCCAGACAGGGTCAGTTGAGCAGTTCTTC. Its protein product is CASSQTGSVEQFF.

V and J are TRBV10-3 and TRBJ1-2; tentative D call: TRBD1 (5 bases). Trimming left V 4 bases short and J 12 bases short, with 12 bases between. This CDR3 is 11 amino acids long. Germline V gene sequence: CDR1 ENHRY, CDR2 SYGVKD. CDR3 nucleotides: TGTGCCATCAGTGGGGACGGACTACACACCTTC. Its translation: CAISGDGLHTF.

The chain has TRBV30 and TRBJ1-3, with TRBD1 matching 7 bases. This CDR3 has 16 amino acids. The V gene's germline CDR1 is GTSNPN and CDR2 SVGIG (reference sequence). The V gene end was trimmed by 2 bases and the J gene end by 1 base; junction bases not matched to a gene: 8. The CDR3 is CAWSITSGGSGNTIYF. The CDR3 DNA is TGTGCCTGGAGTATCACGTCAGGGGGATCTGGAAACACCATATATTTT.

This clone came up a few times. The chain carries TRBV7-3 and TRBJ1-1; D unresolved. This CDR3 region has 13 residues. Deletions cut 4 bases from V and 11 bases from J, with 17 bases between. Germline lookup yields CDR1 SGHTA and CDR2 FQGTGA. The CDR3 DNA reads TGTGCCAGCAGCTCTAAATCTACGGGAGAGGCTTTCTTT. Protein: CASSSKSTGEAFF.

The chain combines TRBV5-1 with TRBJ2-1; tentatively, D is TRBD2 (7 bases). The CDR3 loop spans 17 amino acids. Germline loops: CDR1 SGHRS, CDR2 YFSETQ. Deletions cut 4 bases from V and 7 bases from J, with 24 bases between. The CDR3, as DNA: TGCGCCAGCAGCGCGTTACAGGACAAGGGGGGAGGGAATGAGCAGTTCTTC. This gives the protein CASSALQDKGGGNEQFF.

This clone was seen just once. CDR3 coding DNA: TGTGCCAGCACCCGAAGGGGGTCGGAGGAGTACGAGCAGTACTTC. This translates into CASTRRGSEEYEQYF. This chain uses TRBV27 with TRBJ2-7; weak D call: TRBD1 (6 bases). CDR1 and CDR2 from the germline V gene are MNHEY and SMNVEV (reference sequence). V shed 7 bases and J shed 4 bases, with 20 bases lying between them. CDR3 length: 15 amino acids.

The chain employs TRBV19 and TRBJ1-2, with D unclear. Looked up from germline, CDR1 is LNHDA and CDR2 is SQIVND (reference sequence). The V end lost 6 bases, the J end lost 5 bases, and 7 bases lay between the germline ends. CDR3 length: 11 amino acids. CDR3 DNA sequence: TGTGCCAGTAGAATTGAGTATGGCTACACCTTC. Its translation: CASRIEYGYTF.

This sequence joins TRBV6-5 and TRBJ1-1, with 8 bases lining up with TRBD1. This CDR3 has 12 amino acids. Germline CDR1 is MNHEY and CDR2 is SVGAGI. The CDR3 sequence: CTTKDRGTEAFF. In DNA form, the CDR3 reads TGTACCACCAAAGACAGGGGCACTGAAGCTTTCTTT.

The J gene is TRBJ2-2, the V gene TRBV27, with TRBD1 matching over 8 bases. The CDR3 consists of 14 residues. Germline V gives CDR1 MNHEY, CDR2 SMNVEV (reference sequence). Trimming at V came to 6 bases and at J to 4 bases, leaving 4 bases not matched to a gene. The CDR3 reads CASRTGGVTGELFF. The CDR3 DNA follows: TGTGCCAGCAGAACAGGGGGTGTCACCGGGGAGCTGTTTTTT.